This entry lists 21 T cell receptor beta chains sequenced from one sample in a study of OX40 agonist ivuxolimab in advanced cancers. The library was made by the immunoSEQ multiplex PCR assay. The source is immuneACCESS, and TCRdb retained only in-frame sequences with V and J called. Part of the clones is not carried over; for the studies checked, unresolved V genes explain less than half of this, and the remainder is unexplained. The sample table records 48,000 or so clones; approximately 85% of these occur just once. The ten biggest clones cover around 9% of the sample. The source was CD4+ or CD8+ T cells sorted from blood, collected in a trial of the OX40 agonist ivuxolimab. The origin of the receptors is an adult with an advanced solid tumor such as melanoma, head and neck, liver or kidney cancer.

The CDR3 bases are TGTGCCTGGAGTGCGTCGTACAGGGGAGAGACCCAGTACTTC. This translates into CAWSASYRGETQYF. The V call is TRBV30, the J call TRBJ2-5, with 7 nucleotides matching TRBD1. With 1 base clipped from V and 4 bases from J, the junction kept 6 bases outside the gene matches. The germline V gene has CDR1 GTSNPN and CDR2 SVGIG (reference sequence). This CDR3 region has 14 residues.

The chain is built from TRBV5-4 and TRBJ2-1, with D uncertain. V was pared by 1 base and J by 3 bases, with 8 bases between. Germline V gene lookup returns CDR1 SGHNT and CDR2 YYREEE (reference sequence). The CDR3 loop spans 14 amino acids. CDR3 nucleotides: TGTGCCAGCAGCTTGACCGGCGGCTACAATGAGCAGTTCTTC. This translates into CASSLTGGYNEQFF.

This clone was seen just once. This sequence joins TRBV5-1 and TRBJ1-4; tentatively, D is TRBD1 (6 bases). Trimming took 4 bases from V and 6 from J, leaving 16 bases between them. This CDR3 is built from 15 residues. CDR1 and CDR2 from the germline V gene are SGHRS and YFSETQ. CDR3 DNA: TGCGCCAGCAGCCGCAGGGGAGGGGAGGATGAAAAACTGTTTTTT. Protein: CASSRRGGEDEKLFF.

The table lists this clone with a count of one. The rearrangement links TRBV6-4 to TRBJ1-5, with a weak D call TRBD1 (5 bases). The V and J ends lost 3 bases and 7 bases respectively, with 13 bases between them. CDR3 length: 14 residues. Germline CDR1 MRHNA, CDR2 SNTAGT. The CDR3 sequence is CASSEGGEGQPQHF. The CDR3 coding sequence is TGTGCCAGCAGTGAGGGAGGTGAGGGGCAGCCCCAGCATTTT.

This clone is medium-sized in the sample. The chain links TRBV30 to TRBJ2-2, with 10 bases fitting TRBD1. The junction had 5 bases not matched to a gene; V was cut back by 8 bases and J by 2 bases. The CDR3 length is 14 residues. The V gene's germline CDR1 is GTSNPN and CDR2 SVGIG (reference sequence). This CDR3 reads CAGWDRGNTGELFF. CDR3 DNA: TGTGCCGGATGGGACAGGGGAAACACCGGGGAGCTGTTTTTT.

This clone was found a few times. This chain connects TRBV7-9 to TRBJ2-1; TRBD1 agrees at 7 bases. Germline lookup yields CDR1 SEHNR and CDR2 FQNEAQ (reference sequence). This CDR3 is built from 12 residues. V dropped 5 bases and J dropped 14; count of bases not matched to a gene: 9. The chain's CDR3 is CASSVRDSHKFF. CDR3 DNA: TGTGCCAGCAGCGTCCGGGACAGTCATAAGTTCTTC.

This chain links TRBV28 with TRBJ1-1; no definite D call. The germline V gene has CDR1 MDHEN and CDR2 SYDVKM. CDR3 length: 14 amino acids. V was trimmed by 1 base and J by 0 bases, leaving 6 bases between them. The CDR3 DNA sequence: TGTGCCAGCAGTTTATTGGTACTGAACACTGAAGCTTTCTTT. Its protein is CASSLLVLNTEAFF.

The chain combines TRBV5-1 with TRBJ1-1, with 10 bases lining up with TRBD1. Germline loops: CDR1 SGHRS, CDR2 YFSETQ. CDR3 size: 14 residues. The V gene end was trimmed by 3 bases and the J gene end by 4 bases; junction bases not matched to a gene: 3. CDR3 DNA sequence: TGCGCCAGCAGCTCCGGGACAGGGGTCACTGAAGCTTTCTTT. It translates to CASSSGTGVTEAFF.

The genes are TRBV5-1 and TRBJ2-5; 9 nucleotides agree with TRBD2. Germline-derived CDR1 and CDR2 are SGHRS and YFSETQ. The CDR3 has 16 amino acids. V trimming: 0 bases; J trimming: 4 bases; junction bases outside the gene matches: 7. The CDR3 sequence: CASSLEAGGRSETQYF. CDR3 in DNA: TGCGCCAGCAGCTTGGAGGCGGGAGGGCGCTCAGAGACCCAGTACTTC.

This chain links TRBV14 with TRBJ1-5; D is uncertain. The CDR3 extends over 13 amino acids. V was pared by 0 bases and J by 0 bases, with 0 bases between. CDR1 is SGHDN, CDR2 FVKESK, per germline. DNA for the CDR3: TGTGCCAGCAGCCAAGATAGCAATCAGCCCCAGCATTTT. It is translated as CASSQDSNQPQHF.

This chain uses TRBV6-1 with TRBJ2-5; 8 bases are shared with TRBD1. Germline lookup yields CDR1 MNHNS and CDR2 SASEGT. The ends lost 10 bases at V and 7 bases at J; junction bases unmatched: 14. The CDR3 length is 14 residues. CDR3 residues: CATNQGAGAGTQYF. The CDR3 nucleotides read TGTGCCACCAACCAGGGGGCCGGGGCCGGGACCCAGTACTTC.

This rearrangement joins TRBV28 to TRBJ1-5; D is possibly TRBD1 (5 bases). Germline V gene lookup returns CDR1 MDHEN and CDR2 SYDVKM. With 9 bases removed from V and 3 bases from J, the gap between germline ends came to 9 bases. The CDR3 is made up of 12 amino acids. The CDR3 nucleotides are TGTGCCAGTGACAGACCCAATCAGCCCCAGCATTTT. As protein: CASDRPNQPQHF.

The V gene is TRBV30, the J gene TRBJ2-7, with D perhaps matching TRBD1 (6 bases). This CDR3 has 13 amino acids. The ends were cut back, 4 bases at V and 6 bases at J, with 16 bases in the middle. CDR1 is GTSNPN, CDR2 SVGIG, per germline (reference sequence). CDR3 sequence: CAWNLQGNGEQYF. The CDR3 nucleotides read TGTGCCTGGAATTTACAGGGTAACGGCGAGCAGTACTTC.

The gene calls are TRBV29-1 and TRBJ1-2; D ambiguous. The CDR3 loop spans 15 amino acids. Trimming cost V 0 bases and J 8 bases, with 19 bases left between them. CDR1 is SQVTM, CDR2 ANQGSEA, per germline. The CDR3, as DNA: TGCAGCGTTGAAGAAGATGCACCTCCGATCGGAGGCTACACCTTC. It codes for CSVEEDAPPIGGYTF.

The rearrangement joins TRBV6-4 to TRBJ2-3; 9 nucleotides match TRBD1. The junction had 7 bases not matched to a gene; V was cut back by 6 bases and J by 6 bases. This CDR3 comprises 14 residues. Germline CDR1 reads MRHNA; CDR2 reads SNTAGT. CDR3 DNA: TGTGCCAGCAGCTCGACAGGGGGGTTGGATACGCAGTATTTT. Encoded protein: CASSSTGGLDTQYF.

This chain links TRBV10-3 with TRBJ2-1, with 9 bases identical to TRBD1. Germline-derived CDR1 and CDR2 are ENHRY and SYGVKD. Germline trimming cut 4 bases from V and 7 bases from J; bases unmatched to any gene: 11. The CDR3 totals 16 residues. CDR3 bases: TGTGCCATCAGTGTTTTTGCTGGACAGGGGCGGAATGAGCAGTTCTTC. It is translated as CAISVFAGQGRNEQFF.

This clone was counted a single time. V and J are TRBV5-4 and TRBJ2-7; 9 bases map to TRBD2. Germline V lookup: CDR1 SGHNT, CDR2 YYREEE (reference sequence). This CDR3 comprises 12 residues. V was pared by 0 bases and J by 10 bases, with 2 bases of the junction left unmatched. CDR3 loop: CASSLDSGRQYF. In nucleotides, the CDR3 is TGTGCCAGCAGCTTGGATAGCGGGAGACAGTACTTC.

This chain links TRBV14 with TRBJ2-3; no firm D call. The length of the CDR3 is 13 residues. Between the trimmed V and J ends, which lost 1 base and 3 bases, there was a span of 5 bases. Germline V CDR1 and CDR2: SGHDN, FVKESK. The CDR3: CASSQALTDTQYF. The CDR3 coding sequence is TGTGCCAGCAGCCAAGCTCTAACAGATACGCAGTATTTT.

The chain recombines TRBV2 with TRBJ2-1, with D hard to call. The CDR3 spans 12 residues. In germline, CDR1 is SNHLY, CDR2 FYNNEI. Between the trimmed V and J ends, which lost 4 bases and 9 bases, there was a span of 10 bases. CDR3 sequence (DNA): TGTGCCAGCAGTGTCGAGGAACCTGAGCAGTTCTTC. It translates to CASSVEEPEQFF.

This CDR3 is CASSLGTGGGEQFF. The CDR3 DNA sequence: TGCGCCAGCAGCTTGGGGACAGGGGGCGGTGAGCAGTTCTTC. J is TRBJ2-1 and V is TRBV5-1, with TRBD1 matching 11 bases. The V gene's germline CDR1 is SGHRS and CDR2 YFSETQ. Unmatched junction bases numbered 2, after V lost 0 bases and J lost 9 bases. This CDR3 spans 14 amino acids.

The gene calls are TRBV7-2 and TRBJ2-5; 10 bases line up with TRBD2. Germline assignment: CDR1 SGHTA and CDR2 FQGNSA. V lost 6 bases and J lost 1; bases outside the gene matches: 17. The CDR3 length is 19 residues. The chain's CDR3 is CASSYDSPWVAGGQETQYF. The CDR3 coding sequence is TGTGCCAGCAGTTACGACTCCCCTTGGGTAGCGGGAGGCCAAGAGACCCAGTACTTC. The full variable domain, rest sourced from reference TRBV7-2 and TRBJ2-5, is GAGVSQSPSNKVTEKGKDVELRCDPISGHTALYWYRQSLGQGLEFLIYFQGNSAPDKSGLPSDRFSAERTGGSVSTLTIQRTQQEDSAVYLCASSYDSPWVAGGQETQYFGPGTRLLVL.